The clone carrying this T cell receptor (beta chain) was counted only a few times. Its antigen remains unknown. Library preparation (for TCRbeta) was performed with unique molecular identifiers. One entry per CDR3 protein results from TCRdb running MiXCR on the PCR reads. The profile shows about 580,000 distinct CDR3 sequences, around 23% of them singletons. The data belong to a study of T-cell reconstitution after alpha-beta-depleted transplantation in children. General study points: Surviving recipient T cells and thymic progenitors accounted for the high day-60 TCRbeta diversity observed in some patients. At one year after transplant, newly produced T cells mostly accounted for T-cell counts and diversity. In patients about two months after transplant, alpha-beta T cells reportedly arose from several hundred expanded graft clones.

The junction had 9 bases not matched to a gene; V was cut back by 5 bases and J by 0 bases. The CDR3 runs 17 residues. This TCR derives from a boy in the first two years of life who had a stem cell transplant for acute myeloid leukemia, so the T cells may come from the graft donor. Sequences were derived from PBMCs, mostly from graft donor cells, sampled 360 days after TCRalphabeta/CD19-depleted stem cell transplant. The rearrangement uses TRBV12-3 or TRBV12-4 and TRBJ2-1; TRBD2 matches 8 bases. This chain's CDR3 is CASSPQTGTSSYNEQFF. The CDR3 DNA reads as TGTGCCAGCAGTCCCCAAACCGGGACTAGCTCCTACAATGAGCAGTTCTTC.